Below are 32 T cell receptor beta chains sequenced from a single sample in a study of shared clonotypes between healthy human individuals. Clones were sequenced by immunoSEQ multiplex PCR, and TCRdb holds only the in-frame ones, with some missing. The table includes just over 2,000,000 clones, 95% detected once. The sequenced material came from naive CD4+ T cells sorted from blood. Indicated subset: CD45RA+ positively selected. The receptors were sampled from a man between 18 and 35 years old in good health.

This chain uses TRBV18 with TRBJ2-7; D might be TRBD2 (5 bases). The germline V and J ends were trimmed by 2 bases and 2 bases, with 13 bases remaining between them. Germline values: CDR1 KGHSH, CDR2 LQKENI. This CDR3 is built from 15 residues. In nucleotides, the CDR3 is TGTGCCAGCTCACCAGGGAGCCTCCTTGCCTACGAGCAGTACTTC. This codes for CASSPGSLLAYEQYF. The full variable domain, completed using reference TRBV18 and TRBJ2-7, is NAGVMQNPRHLVRRRGQEARLRCSPMKGHSHVYWYRQLPEEGLKFMVYLQKENIIDESGMPKERFSAEFPKEGPSILRIQQVVRGDSAAYFCASSPGSLLAYEQYFGPGTRLTVT.

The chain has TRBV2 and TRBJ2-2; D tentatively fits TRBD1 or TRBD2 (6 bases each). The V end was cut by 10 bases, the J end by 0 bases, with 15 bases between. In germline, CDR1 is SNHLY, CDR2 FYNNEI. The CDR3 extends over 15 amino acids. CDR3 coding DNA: TGTGCCACCCCGTACGGGGGCCCGAACACCGGGGAGCTGTTTTTT. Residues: CATPYGGPNTGELFF.

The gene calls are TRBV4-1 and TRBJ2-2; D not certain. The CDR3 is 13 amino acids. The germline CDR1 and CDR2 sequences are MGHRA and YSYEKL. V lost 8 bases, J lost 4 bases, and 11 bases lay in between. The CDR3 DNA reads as TGCGCCAGCTTTTCCTCGTCCACCGGGGAGCTGTTTTTT. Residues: CASFSSSTGELFF.

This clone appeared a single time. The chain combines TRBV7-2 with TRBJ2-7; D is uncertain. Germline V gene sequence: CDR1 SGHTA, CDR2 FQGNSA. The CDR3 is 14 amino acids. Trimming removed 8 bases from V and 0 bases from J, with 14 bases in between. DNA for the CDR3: TGTGCCAGCGGGTACCCCGTCAGCTCCTACGAGCAGTACTTC. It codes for CASGYPVSSYEQYF.

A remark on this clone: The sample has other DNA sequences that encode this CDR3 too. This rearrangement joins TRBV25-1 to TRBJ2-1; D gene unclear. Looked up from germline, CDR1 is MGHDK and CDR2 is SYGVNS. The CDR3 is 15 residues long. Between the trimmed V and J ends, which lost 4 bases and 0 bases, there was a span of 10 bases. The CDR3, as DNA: TGTGCCAGCAGTGGAACGGAGAGCTCCTACAATGAGCAGTTCTTC. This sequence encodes CASSGTESSYNEQFF. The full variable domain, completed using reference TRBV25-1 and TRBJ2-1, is EADIYQTPRYLVIGTGKKITLECSQTMGHDKMYWYQQDPGMELHLIHYSYGVNSTEKGDLSSESTVSRIRTEHFPLTLESARPSHTSQYLCASSGTESSYNEQFFGPGTRLTVL.

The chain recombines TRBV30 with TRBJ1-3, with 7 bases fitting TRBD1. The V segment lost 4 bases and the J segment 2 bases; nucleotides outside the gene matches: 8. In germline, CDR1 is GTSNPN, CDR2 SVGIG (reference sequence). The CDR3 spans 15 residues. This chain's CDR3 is CAWNRGGGTGNTIYF. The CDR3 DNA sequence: TGTGCCTGGAATCGAGGAGGGGGCACTGGAAACACCATATATTTT.

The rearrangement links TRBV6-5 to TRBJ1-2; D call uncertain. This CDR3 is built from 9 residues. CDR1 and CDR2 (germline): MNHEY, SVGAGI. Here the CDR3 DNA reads TGTGGAGGGATCTATGGCTACACCTTC. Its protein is CGGIYGYTF.

The CDR3 is CASSERQGGVGYGYTF. The CDR3 DNA reads TGTGCCAGCAGTGAAAGGCAGGGAGGCGTCGGCTATGGCTACACCTTC. The chain employs TRBV6-1 and TRBJ1-2; D perhaps matches TRBD1 (5 bases). Germline CDR1 MNHNS, CDR2 SASEGT. The V and J ends lost 2 bases and 4 bases respectively, with 17 bases between them. The CDR3 contains 16 residues.

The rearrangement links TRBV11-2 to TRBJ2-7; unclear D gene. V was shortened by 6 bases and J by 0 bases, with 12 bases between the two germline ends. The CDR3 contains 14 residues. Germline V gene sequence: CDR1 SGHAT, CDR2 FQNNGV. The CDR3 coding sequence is TGTGCCAGCAGGCAAGGACGTAGCTCCTACGAGCAGTACTTC. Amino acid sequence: CASRQGRSSYEQYF.

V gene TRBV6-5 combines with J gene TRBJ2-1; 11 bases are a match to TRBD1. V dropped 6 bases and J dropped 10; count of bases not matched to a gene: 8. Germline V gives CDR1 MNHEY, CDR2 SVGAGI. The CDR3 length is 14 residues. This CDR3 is CASSPGQGVVEQFF. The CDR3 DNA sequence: TGTGCCAGCAGCCCGGGACAGGGGGTGGTCGAGCAGTTCTTC.

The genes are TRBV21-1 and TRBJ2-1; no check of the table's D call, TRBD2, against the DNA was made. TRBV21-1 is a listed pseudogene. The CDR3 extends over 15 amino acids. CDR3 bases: TGTGCCAGCAGCGAGGGACTTAGCTCCTACAATGAGCAGTTCTTC. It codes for CASSEGLSSYNEQFF.

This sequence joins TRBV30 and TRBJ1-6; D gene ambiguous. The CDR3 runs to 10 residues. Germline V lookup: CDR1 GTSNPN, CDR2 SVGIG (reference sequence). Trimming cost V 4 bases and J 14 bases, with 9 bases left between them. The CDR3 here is CAWKKIALHF. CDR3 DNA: TGTGCCTGGAAGAAGATTGCCCTCCACTTT.

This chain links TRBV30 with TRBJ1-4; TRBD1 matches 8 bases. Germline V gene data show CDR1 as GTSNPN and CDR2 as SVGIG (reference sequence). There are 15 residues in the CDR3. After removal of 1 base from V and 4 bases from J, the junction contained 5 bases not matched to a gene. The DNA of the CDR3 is TGTGCCTGGAGTGCTCGGACAGGGAATAATGAAAAACTGTTTTTT. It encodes CAWSARTGNNEKLFF.

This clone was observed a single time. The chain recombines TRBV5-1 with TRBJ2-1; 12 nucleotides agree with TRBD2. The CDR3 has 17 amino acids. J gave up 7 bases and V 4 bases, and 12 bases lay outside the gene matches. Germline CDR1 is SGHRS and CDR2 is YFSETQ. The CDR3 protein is CASSPIHLAGGPNEQFF. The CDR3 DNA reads TGCGCCAGCAGCCCGATCCACCTAGCGGGAGGGCCGAATGAGCAGTTCTTC.

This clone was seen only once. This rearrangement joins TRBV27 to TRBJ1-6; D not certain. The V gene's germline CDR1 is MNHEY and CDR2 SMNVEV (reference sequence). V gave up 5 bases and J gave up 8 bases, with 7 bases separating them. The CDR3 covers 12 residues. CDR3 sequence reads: CASSTQYSPLHF. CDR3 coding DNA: TGTGCCAGCAGTACCCAATATTCACCCCTCCACTTT.

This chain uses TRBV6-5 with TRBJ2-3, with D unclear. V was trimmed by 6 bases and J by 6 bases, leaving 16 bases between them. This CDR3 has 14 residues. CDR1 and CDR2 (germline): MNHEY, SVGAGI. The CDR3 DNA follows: TGTGCCAGCAGCCGAGACCCTACCAGGGATACGCAGTATTTT. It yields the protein CASSRDPTRDTQYF.

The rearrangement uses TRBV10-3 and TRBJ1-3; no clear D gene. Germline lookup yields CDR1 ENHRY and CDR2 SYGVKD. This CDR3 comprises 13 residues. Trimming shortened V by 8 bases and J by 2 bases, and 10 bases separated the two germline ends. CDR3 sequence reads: CAIREEAGNTIYF. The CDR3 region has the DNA TGTGCCATCCGGGAAGAGGCTGGAAACACCATATATTTT.

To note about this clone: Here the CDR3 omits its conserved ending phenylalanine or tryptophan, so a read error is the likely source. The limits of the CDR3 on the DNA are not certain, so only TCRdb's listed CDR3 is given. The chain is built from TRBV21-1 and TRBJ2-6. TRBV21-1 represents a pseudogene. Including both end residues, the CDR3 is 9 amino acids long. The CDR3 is CASSNGTRD.

For the CDR3, the DNA is TGTGCTAGTGGTCCTGGCAGGGGGAATGAAAAACTGTTTTTT. The encoded protein is CASGPGRGNEKLFF. V and J are TRBV12-5 and TRBJ1-4; 7 bases fit TRBD1. The CDR3 is made up of 14 amino acids. V gave up 5 bases and J gave up 5 bases; unmatched junction bases: 5. Germline V lookup: CDR1 LGHNT, CDR2 FRNRAP. Full variable domain (outside the CDR3, taken from reference TRBV12-5 and TRBJ1-4): DARVTQTPRHKVTEMGQEVTMRCQPILGHNTVFWYRQTMMQGLELLAYFRNRAPLDDSGMPKDRFSAEMPDATLATLKIQPSEPRDSAVYFCASGPGRGNEKLFFGSGTQLSVL.

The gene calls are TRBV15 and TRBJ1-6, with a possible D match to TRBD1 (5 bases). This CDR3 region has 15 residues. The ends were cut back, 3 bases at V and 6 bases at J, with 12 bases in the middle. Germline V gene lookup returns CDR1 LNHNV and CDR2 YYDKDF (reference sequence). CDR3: CATSSTRGGNSPLHF. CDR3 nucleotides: TGTGCCACCAGCAGTACCCGCGGGGGTAATTCACCCCTCCACTTT.

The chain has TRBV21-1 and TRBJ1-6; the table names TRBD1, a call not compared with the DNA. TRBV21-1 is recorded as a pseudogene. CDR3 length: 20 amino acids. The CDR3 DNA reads TGTGCCAGCAGCACCCAGGACCCTCTCTTATCCAACAGGGGAAATTCACCCCTCCACTTT. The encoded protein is CASSTQDPLLSNRGNSPLHF.

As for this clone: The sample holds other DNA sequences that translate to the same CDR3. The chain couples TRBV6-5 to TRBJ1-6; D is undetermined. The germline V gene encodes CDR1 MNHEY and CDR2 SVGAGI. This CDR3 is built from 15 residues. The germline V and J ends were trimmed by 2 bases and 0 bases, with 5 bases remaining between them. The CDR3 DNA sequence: TGTGCCAGCAGTTACGGAAGCTCCTATAATTCACCCCTCCACTTT. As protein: CASSYGSSYNSPLHF.

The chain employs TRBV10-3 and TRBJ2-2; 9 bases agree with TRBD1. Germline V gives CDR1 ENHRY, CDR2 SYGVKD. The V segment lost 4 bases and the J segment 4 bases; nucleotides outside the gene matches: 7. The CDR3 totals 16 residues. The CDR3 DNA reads TGTGCCATCAGTGGGACAGGGGCCCTTCGCACCGGGGAGCTGTTTTTT. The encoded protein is CAISGTGALRTGELFF.

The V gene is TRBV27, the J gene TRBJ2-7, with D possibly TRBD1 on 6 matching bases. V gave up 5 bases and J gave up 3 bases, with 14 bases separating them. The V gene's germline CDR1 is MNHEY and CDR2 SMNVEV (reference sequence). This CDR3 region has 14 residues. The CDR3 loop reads CASSARDNYYEQYF. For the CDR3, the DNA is TGTGCCAGCAGTGCCCGGGACAACTACTACGAGCAGTACTTC.

The DNA of the CDR3 is TGTGCCAGCAGTTACTCGTTCTCCAGGGGGGACGGCTACACCTTC. It translates to CASSYSFSRGDGYTF. The J gene is TRBJ1-2, the V gene TRBV6-5, with 7 bases that match TRBD1. With 0 bases clipped from V and 8 bases from J, the junction kept 9 bases outside the gene matches. The germline V gene encodes CDR1 MNHEY and CDR2 SVGAGI. The CDR3 spans 15 residues.

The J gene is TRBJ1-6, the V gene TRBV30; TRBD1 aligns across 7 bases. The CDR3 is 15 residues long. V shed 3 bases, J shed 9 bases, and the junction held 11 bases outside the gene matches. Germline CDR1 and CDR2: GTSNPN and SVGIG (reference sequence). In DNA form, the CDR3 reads TGTGCCTGGAGCCCGCGACAGGGTTTAAGTTCACCCCTCCACTTT. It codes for CAWSPRQGLSSPLHF.

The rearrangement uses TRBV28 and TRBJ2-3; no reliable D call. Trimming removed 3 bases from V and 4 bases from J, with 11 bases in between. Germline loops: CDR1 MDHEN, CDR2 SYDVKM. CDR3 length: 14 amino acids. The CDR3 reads CASSLVGAADTQYF. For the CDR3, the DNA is TGTGCCAGCAGTTTGGTGGGCGCGGCAGATACGCAGTATTTT.

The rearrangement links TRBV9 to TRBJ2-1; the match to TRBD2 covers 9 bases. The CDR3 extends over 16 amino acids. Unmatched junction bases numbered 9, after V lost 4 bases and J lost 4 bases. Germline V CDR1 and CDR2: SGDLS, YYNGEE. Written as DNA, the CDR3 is TGTGCCAGCAGCCCCTCGGGGACTAGCACATACAATGAGCAGTTCTTC. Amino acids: CASSPSGTSTYNEQFF.

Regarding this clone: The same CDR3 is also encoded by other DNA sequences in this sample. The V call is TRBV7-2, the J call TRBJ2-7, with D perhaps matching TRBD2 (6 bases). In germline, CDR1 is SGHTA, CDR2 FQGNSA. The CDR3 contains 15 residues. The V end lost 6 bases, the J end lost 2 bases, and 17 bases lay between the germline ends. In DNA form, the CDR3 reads TGTGCCAGCAGTTTGGGGCGGGGCTTAACCTACGAGCAGTACTTC. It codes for CASSLGRGLTYEQYF. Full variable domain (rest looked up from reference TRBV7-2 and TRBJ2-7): GAGVSQSPSNKVTEKGKDVELRCDPISGHTALYWYRQSLGQGLEFLIYFQGNSAPDKSGLPSDRFSAERTGGSVSTLTIQRTQQEDSAVYLCASSLGRGLTYEQYFGPGTRLTVT.

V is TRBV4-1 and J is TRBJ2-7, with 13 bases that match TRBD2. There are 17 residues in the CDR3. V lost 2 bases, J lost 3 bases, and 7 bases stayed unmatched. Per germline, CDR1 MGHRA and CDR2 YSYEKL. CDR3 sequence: CASSQFWTSGGYYEQYF. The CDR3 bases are TGCGCCAGCAGCCAATTTTGGACTAGCGGGGGCTACTACGAGCAGTACTTC.

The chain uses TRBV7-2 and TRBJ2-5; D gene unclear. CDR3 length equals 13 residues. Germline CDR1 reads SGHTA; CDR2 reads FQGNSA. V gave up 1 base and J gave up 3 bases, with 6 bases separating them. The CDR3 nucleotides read TGTGCCAGCAGCTTAGTAATAAAAGAGACCCAGTACTTC. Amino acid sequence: CASSLVIKETQYF.

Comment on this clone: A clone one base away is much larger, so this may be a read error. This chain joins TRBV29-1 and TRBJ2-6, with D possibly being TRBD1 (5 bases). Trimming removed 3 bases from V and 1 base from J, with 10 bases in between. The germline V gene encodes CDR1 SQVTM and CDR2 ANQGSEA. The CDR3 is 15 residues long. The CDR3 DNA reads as TGCAGCGTTGACACAGGCTTTTCTGGGGCCAACGTCCTGACTTTC. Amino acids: CSVDTGFSGANVLTF.